This TCR beta chain was sequenced during a study of metastatic and nonmetastatic thyroid tumors. Study as a whole: The comparison covered peripheral blood and tumor or nodule tissue in malignant and benign thyroid patients.

V lost 0 bases and J lost 4, with 9 bases in between. CDR1 and CDR2 from the germline V gene are GTSNPN and SVGIG (reference sequence). The CDR3 runs 13 residues. Notes on the study in general: Across blood and tumor, TCR beta diversity in malignant thyroid tumors was reportedly significantly higher than in benign nodules.

With regard to this clone: Antigen unknown.

Per the original methods: A classifier of distant metastasis in papillary thyroid cancer was built from CDR3 differences (across clinicopathological groups). TCRdb re-processed the PCR reads through MiXCR. In this record, the V and J calls reflect TCRdb's handling and not the investigators' own analysis. The profile covers roughly 4,400 clones, with roughly a third appearing a single time and roughly 15% taken by the ten largest. Thyroid surgery had not been preceded by any treatment in any patient. The genes are TRBV30 and TRBJ2-5, with D possibly TRBD1 on 5 matching bases. The sequence was obtained from a female donor with papillary thyroid cancer or a benign thyroid nodule (not recorded which). Some clones in this sample may be carry-over from other donors' samples. The sample was adjacent normal tissue. CDR3 in DNA: TGTGCCTGGAGTGTACGCAGGGCAGAGACCCAGTACTTC. Protein sequence: CAWSVRRAETQYF.